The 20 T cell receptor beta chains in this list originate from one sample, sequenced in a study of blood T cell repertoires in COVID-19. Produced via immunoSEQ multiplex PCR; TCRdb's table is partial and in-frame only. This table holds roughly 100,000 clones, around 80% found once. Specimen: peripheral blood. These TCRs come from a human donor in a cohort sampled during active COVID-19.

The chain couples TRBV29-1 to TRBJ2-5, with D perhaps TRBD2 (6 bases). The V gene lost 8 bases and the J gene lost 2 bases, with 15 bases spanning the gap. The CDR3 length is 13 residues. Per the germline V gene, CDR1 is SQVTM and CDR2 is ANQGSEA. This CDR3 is CSIAGGFQETQYF. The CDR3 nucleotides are TGCAGCATTGCCGGGGGATTTCAAGAGACCCAGTACTTC.

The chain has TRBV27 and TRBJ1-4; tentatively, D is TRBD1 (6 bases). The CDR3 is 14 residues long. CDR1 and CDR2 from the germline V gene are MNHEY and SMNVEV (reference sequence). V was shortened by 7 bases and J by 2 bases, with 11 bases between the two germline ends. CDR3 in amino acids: CASKRTATNEKLFF. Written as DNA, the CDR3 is TGTGCCAGCAAGCGGACAGCGACTAATGAAAAACTGTTTTTT.

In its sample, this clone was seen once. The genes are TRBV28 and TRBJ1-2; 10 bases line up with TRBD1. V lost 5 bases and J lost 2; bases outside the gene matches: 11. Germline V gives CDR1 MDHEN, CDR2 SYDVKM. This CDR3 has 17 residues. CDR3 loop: CASSRGQGTLGNYGYTF. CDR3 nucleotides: TGTGCCAGCAGTCGGGGACAGGGGACATTGGGGAACTATGGCTACACCTTC.

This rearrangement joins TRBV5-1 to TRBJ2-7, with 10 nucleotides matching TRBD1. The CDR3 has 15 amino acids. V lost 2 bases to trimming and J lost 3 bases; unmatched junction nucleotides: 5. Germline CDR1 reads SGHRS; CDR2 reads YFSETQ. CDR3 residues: CASSLTGQGFYEQYF. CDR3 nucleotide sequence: TGCGCCAGCAGCTTAACGGGACAGGGGTTCTACGAGCAGTACTTC.

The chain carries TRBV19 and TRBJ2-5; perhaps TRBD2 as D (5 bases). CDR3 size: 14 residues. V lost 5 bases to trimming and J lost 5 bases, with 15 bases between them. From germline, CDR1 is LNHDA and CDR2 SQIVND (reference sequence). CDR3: CASSLTGSGETQYF. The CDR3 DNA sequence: TGTGCCAGTAGTCTGACGGGATCGGGGGAGACCCAGTACTTC.

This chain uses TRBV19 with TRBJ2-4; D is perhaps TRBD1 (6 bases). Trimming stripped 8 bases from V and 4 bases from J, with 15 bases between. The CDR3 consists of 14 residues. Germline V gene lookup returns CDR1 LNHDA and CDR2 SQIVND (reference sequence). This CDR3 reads CASAPRGGKNIQYF. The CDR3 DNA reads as TGTGCCAGTGCCCCGAGAGGGGGAAAAAACATTCAGTACTTC.

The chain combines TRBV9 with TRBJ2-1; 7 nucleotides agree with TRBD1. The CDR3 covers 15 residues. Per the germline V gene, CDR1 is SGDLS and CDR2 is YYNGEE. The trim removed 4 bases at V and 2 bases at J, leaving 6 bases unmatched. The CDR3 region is CASSTTGDPYNEQFF. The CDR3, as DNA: TGTGCCAGCAGCACCACAGGGGACCCCTACAATGAGCAGTTCTTC.

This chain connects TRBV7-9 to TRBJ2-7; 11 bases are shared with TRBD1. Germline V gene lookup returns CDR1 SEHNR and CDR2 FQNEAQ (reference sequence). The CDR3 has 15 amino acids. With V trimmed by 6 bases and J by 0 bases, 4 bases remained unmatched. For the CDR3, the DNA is TGTGCCAGCAGTTGGGACAGGGGGAGCTCCTACGAGCAGTACTTC. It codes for CASSWDRGSSYEQYF.

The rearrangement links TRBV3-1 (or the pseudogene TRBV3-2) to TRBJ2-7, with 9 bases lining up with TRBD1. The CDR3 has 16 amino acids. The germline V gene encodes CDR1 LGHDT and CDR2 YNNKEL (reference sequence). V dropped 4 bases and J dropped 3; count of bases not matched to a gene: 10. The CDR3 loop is CASSPDSGQGFYEQYF. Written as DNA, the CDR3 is TGTGCCAGCAGCCCTGATTCGGGACAGGGTTTCTACGAGCAGTACTTC.

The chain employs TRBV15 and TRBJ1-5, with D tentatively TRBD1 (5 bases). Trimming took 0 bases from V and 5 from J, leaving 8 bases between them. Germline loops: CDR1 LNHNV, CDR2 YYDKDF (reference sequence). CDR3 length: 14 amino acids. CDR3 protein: CATSRDIQDQPQHF. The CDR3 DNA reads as TGTGCCACCAGCAGAGATATACAGGATCAGCCCCAGCATTTT.

DNA for the CDR3: TGTGCCAGCAGCTCCAGGCGGACAGGGGGCCACAACACTGAAGCTTTCTTT. It specifies CASSSRRTGGHNTEAFF. The chain is built from TRBV7-2 and TRBJ1-1; 11 bases fit TRBD1. The CDR3 sequence is 17 residues long. Germline values: CDR1 SGHTA, CDR2 FQGNSA. With V trimmed by 4 bases and J by 2 bases, 9 bases remained unmatched. Together with reference TRBV7-2 and TRBJ1-1, the CDR3 gives the full variable domain: GAGVSQSPSNKVTEKGKDVELRCDPISGHTALYWYRQSLGQGLEFLIYFQGNSAPDKSGLPSDRFSAERTGGSVSTLTIQRTQQEDSAVYLCASSSRRTGGHNTEAFFGQGTRLTVV.

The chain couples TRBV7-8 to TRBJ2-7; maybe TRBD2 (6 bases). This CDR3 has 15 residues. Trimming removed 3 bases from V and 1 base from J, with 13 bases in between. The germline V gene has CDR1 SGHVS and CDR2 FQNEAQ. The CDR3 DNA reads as TGTGCCAGCAGCTTTGGGGGAGGTCAGTCCTACGAGCAGTACTTC. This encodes CASSFGGGQSYEQYF.

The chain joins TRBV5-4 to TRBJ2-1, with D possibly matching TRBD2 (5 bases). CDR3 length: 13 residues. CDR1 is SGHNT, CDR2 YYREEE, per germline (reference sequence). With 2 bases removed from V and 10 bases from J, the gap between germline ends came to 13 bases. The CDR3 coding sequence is TGTGCCAGCAGCTTCCCCGAGGGCAACGAGCAGTTCTTC. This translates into CASSFPEGNEQFF. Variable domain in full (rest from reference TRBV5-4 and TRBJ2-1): ETGVTQSPTHLIKTRGQQVTLRCSSQSGHNTVSWYQQALGQGPQFIFQYYREEENGRGNFPPRFSGLQFPNYSSELNVNALELDDSALYLCASSFPEGNEQFFGPGTRLTVL.

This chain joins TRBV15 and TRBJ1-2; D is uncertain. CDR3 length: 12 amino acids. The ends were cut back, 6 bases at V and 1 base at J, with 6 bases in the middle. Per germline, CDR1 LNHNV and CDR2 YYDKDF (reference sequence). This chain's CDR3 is CATSSDNYGYTF. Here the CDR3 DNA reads TGTGCCACCAGTAGCGATAACTATGGCTACACCTTC.

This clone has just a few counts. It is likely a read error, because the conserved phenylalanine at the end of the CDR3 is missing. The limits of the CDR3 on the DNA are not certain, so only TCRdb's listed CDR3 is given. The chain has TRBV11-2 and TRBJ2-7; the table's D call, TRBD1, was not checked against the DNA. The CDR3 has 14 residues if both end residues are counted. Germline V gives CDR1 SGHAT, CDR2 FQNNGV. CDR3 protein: CASSHSDRGWAVFD.

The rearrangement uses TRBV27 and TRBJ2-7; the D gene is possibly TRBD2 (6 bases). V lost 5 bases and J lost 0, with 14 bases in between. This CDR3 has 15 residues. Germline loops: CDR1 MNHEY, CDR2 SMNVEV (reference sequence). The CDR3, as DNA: TGTGCCAGCAGTCAATCTAGCGCCAACTCCTACGAGCAGTACTTC. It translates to CASSQSSANSYEQYF.

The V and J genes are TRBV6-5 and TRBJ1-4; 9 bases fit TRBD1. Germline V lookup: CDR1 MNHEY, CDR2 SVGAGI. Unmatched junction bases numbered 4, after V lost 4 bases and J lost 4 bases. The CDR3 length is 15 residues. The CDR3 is CASSFGDRDNEKLFF. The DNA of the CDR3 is TGTGCCAGCAGTTTTGGGGACAGGGATAATGAAAAACTGTTTTTT.

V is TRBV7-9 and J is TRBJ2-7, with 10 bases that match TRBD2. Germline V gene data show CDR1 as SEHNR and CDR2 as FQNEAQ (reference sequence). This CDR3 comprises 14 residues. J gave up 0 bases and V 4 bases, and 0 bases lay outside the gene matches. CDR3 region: CASSSSGSSYEQYF. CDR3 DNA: TGTGCCAGCAGCTCTAGCGGGAGCTCCTACGAGCAGTACTTC. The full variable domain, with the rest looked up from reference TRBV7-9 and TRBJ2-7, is DTGVSQNPRHKITKRGQNVTFRCDPISEHNRLYWYRQTLGQGPEFLTYFQNEAQLEKSRLLSDRFSAERPKGSFSTLEIQRTEQGDSAMYLCASSSSGSSYEQYFGPGTRLTVT.

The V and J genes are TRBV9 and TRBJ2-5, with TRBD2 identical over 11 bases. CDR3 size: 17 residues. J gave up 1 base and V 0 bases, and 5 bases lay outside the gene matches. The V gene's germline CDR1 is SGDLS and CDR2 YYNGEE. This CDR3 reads CASSVEGTSGFQETQYF. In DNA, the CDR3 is TGTGCCAGCAGCGTAGAGGGGACTAGCGGTTTCCAAGAGACCCAGTACTTC.

CDR3 in DNA: TGTGCCAGCAGCCATAGCGCAATCTTGGATGAAAAACTGTTTTTT. Protein sequence: CASSHSAILDEKLFF. This chain joins TRBV14 and TRBJ1-4, with unresolved D. CDR3 length equals 15 residues. Germline V gives CDR1 SGHDN, CDR2 FVKESK. The V and J ends lost 3 bases and 6 bases respectively, with 14 bases between them.